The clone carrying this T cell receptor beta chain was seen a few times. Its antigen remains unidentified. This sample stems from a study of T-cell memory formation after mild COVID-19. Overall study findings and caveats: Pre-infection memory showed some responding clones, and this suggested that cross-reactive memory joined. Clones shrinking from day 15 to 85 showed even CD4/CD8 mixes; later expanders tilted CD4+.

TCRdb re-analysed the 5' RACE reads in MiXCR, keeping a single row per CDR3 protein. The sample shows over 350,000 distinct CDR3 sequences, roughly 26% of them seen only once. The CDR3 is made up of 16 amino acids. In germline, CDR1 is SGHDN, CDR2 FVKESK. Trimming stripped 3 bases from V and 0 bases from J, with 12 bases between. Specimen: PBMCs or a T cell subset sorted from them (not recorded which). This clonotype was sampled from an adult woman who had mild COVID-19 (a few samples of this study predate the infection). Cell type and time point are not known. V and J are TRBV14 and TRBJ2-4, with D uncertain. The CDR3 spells CASSHGQTQAKNIQYF. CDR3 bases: TGTGCCAGCAGCCATGGTCAGACACAAGCCAAAAACATTCAGTACTTC.